This TCR beta chain is from a study of neurological immune-mediated disorders. This clonotype was found many times. Its antigen is as yet unknown. Template-switch 5'RACE cDNA synthesis added a 10-nucleotide unique molecular identifier. TCRdb recomputed calls from the 5' RACE reads with MiXCR, one row per CDR3 protein. The repertoire holds 40,000 to 55,000 distinct CDR3 sequences, with approximately 10% as singletons. This CDR3 spans 14 amino acids. Trimming removed 4 bases from V and 8 bases from J, with 14 bases in between. CDR1 is MGHRA, CDR2 YSYEKL, per germline. Study results and caveats: HTLV-1-associated myelopathy showed the most TCR clonal expansion; multiple sclerosis the least, below healthy controls.

The chain joins TRBV4-1 to TRBJ1-4; no clear D. The sequencing input was PBMCs. The origin of this receptor is a woman between 35 and 50 years old with HTLV-1-associated myelopathy (HAM/TSP). The CDR3 loop reads CASSRGLQGEKLFF. In nucleotides, the CDR3 is TGCGCCAGCAGCCGCGGCCTCCAAGGGGAAAAACTGTTTTTT.